This T cell receptor beta chain was recovered during a study of T cell changes during pregnancy in multiple sclerosis. CDR3 length: 18 residues. V dropped 0 bases and J dropped 2; count of bases not matched to a gene: 12. Germline V gene lookup returns CDR1 SGHVS and CDR2 FNYEAQ. This table comes from immunoSEQ multiplex PCR, and its TCRdb copy is limited to in-frame clones, with some not included. The sample holds under 35,000 clones, 89% seen once. This sequence joins TRBV7-6 and TRBJ1-2; 7 bases are shared with TRBD1. The clonotype originates from a female donor with multiple sclerosis, enrolled in a pregnancy study. Sequenced here: CD8+ T cells from peripheral blood mononuclear cells, sampled in the second trimester of pregnancy. The CDR3 loop reads CASSLAGTVDFENYGYTF. The DNA for the CDR3 is TGTGCCAGCAGCTTAGCCGGGACAGTTGACTTCGAAAACTATGGCTACACCTTC.